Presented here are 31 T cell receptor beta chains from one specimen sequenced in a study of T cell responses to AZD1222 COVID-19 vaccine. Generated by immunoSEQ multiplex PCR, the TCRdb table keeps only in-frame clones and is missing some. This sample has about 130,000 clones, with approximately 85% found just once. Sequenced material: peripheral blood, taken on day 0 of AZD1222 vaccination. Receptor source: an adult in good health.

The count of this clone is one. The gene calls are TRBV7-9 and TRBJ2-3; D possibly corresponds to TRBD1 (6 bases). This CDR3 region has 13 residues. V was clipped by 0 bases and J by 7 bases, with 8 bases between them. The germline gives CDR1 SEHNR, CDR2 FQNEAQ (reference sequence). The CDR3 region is CASSLAQGNTQYF. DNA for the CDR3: TGTGCCAGCAGCTTAGCGCAGGGGAATACGCAGTATTTT.

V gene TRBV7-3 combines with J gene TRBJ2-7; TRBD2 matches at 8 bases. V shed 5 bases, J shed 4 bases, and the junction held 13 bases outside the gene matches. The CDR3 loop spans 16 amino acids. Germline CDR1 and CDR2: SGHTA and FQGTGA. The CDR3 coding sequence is TGTGCCAGCAGCCCCCACTCGTCGGGGGGGCAATACGAGCAGTACTTC. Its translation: CASSPHSSGGQYEQYF.

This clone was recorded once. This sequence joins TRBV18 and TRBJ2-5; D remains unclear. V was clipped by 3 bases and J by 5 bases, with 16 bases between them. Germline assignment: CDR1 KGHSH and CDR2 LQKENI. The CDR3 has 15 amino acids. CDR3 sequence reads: CASSPLAVGAETQYF. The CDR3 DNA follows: TGTGCCAGCTCACCGCTTGCTGTGGGCGCGGAGACCCAGTACTTC.

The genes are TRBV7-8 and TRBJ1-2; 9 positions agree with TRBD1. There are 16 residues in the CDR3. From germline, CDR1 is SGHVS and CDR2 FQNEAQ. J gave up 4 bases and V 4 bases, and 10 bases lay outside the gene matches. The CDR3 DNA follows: TGTGCCAGCAGCTCGCCTAAATCGGACAGGGGCTATGGCTACACCTTC. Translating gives CASSSPKSDRGYGYTF.

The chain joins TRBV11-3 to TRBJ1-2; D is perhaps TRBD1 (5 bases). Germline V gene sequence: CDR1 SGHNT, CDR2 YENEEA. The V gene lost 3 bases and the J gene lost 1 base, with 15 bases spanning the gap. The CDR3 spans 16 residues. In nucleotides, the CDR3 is TGTGCCAGCAGCTTTCAGGGCAGCGACATTAACTATGGCTACACCTTC. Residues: CASSFQGSDINYGYTF.

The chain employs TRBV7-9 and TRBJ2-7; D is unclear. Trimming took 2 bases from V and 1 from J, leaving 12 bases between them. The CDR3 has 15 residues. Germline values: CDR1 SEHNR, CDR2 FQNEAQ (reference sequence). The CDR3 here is CASSLYGQASYEQYF. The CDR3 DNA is TGTGCCAGCAGCTTATATGGGCAGGCTTCCTACGAGCAGTACTTC.

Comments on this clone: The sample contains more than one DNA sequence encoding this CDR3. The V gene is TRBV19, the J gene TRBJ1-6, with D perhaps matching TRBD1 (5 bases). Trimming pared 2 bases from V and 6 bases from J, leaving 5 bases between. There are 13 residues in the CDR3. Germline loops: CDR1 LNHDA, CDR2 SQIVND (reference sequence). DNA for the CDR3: TGTGCCAGTAGTATACAGGGTAATTCACCCCTCCACTTT. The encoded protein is CASSIQGNSPLHF.

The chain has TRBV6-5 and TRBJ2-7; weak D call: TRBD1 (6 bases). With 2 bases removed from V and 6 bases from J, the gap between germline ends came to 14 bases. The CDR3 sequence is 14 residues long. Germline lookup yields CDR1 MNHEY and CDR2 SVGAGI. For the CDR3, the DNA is TGTGCCAGCAGTTACAATGGCAGGGGACGCGAGCAGTACTTC. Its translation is CASSYNGRGREQYF.

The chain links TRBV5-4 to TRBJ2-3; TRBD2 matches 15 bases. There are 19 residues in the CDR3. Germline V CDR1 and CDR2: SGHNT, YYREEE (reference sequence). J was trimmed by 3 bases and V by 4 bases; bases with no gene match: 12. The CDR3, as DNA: TGTGCCAGCAGCCGGGGACTAGCGGGGGGTCAGGGCGGGACAGATACGCAGTATTTT. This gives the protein CASSRGLAGGQGGTDTQYF.

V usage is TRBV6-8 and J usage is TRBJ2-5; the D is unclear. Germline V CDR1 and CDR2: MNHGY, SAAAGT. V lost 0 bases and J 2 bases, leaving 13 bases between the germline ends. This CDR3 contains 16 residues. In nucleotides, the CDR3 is TGTGCCAGCAGTTACTCGAAGGTTTCGAAGCAAGAGACCCAGTACTTC. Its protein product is CASSYSKVSKQETQYF.

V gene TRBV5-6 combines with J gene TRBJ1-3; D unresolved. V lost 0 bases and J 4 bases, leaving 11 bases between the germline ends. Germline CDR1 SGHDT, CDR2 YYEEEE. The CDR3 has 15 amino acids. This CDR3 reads CASSLAGFSGNTIYF. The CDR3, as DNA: TGTGCCAGCAGCTTGGCGGGTTTTTCCGGAAACACCATATATTTT.

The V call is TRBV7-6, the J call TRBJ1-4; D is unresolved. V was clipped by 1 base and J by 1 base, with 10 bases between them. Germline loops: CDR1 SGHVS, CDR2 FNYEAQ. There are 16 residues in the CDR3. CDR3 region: CASSLGTVLTNEKLFF. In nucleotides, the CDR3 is TGTGCCAGCAGCTTAGGGACGGTTTTAACTAATGAAAAACTGTTTTTT.

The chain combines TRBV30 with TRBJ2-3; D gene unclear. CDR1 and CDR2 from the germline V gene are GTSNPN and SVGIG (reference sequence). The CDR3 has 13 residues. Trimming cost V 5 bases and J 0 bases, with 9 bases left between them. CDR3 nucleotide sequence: TGTGCCTGGCTCCGCTATAGCACAGATACGCAGTATTTT. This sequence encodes CAWLRYSTDTQYF.

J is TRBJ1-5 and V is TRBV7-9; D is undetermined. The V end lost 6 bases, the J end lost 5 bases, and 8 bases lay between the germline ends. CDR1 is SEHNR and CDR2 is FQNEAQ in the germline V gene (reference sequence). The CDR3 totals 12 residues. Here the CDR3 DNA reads TGTGCCAGCAGTAGGTATGATCAGCCCCAGCATTTT. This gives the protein CASSRYDQPQHF.

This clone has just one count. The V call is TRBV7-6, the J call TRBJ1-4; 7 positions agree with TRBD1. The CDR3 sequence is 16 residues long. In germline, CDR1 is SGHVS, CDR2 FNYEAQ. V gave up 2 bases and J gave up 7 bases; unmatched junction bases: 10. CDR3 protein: CASSLSTGVGGEKLFF. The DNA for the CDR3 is TGTGCCAGCAGCTTATCAACAGGGGTCGGTGGTGAAAAACTGTTTTTT. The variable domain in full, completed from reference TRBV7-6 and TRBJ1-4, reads GAGVSQSPRYKVTKRGQDVALRCDPISGHVSLYWYRQALGQGPEFLTYFNYEAQQDKSGLPNDRFSAERPEGSISTLTIQRTEQRDSAMYRCASSLSTGVGGEKLFFGSGTQLSVL.

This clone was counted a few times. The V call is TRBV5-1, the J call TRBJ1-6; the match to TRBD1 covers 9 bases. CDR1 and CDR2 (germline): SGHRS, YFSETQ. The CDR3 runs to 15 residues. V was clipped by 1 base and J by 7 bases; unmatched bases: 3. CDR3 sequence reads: CASSLPGTGNSPLHF. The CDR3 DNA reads TGCGCCAGCAGCTTGCCCGGGACAGGGAATTCACCCCTCCACTTT.

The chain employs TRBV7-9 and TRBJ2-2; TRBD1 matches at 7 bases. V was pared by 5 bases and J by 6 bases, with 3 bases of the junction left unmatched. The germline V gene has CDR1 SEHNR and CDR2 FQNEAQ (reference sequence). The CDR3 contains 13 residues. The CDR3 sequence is CASSQTGSGELFF. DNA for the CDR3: TGTGCCAGCAGCCAGACAGGGTCCGGGGAGCTGTTTTTT.

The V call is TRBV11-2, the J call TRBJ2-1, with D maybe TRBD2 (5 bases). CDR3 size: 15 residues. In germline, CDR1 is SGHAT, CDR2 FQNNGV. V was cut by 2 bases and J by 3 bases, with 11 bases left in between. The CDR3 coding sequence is TGTGCCAGCAGCTTAAGGAGCGGAGACTACAATGAGCAGTTCTTC. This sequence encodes CASSLRSGDYNEQFF.

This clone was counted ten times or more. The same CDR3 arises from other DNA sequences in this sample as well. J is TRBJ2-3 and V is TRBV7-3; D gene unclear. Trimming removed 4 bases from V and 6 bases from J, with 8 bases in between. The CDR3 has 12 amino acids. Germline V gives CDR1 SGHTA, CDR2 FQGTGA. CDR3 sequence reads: CASSSGMDTQYF. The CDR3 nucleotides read TGTGCCAGCAGCTCCGGTATGGATACGCAGTATTTT. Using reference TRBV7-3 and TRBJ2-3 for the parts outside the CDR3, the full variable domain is GAGVSQTPSNKVTEKGKYVELRCDPISGHTALYWYRQSLGQGPEFLIYFQGTGAADDSGLPNDRFFAVRPEGSVSTLKIQRTERGDSAVYLCASSSGMDTQYFGPGTRLTVL.

The CDR3 nucleotides read TGTGCCTGGACTCCCGGGACAGCGAAATACGAGCAGTACTTC. Amino acids: CAWTPGTAKYEQYF. The chain employs TRBV30 and TRBJ2-7; 7 positions agree with TRBD1. The CDR3 is made up of 14 amino acids. Per germline, CDR1 GTSNPN and CDR2 SVGIG (reference sequence). V was clipped by 4 bases and J by 4 bases; unmatched bases: 10.

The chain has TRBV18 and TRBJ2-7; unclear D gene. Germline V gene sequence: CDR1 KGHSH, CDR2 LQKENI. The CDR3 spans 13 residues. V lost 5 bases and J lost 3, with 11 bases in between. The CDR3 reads CASSSYTVYEQYF. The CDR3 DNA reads TGTGCCAGCTCATCGTACACCGTCTACGAGCAGTACTTC.

The CDR3 here is CATSDLAAYGYTF. Written as DNA, the CDR3 is TGTGCCACCAGTGATTTGGCAGCCTATGGCTACACCTTC. The J gene is TRBJ1-2, the V gene TRBV24-1; D unresolved. From germline, CDR1 is KGHDR and CDR2 SFDVKD. V lost 0 bases to trimming and J lost 4 bases, with 5 bases between them. The CDR3 runs to 13 residues.

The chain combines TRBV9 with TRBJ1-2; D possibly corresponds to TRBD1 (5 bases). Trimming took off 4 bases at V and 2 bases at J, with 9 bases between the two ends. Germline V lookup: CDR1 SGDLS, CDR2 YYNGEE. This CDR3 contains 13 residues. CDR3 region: CASSTKGNYGYTF. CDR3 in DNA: TGTGCCAGCAGCACAAAGGGGAACTATGGCTACACCTTC.

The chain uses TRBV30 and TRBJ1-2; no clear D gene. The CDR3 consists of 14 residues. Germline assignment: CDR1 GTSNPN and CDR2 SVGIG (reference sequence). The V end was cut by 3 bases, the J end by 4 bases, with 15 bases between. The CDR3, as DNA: TGTGCCTGGAGCGAAACAGTGCCGACCTATGGCTACACCTTC. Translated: CAWSETVPTYGYTF.

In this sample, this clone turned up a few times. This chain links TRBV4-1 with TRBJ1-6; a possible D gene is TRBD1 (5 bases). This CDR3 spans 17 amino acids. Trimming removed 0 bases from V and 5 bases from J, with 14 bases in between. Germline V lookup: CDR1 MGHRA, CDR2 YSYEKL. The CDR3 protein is CASSQEAGTPNNSPLHF. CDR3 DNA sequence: TGCGCCAGCAGCCAAGAGGCAGGGACGCCTAATAATTCACCCCTCCACTTT.

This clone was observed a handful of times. The CDR3 is CASSLGGLFNQPQHF. CDR3 coding DNA: TGTGCCAGCAGCCTGGGGGGGCTGTTCAATCAGCCCCAGCATTTT. This rearrangement joins TRBV2 to TRBJ1-5; D may be TRBD1 (6 bases). V gave up 6 bases and J gave up 3 bases, with 15 bases separating them. Per germline, CDR1 SNHLY and CDR2 FYNNEI. The CDR3 runs 15 residues.

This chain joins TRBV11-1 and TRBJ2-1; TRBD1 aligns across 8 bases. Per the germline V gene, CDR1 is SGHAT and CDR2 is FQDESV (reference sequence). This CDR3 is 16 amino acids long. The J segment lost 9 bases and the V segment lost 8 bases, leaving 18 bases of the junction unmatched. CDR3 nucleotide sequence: TGTGCCAGCTCAATCGCCCGGACAGGGAATCGATTTGAGCAGTTCTTC. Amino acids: CASSIARTGNRFEQFF.

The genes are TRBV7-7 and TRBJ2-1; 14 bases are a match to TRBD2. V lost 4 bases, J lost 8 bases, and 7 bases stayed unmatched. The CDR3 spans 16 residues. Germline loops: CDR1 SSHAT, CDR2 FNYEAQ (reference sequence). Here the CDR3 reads CASSSRLAGGTDEQFF. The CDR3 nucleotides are TGTGCCAGCAGCTCGAGACTAGCGGGGGGGACGGATGAGCAGTTCTTC.

CDR3 sequence: CASSQGNNQPQHF. Written as DNA, the CDR3 is TGTGCCAGCAGCCAGGGTAACAATCAGCCCCAGCATTTT. The chain couples TRBV7-2 to TRBJ1-5, with D perhaps matching TRBD1 (5 bases). The ends were cut back, 5 bases at V and 3 bases at J, with 8 bases in the middle. The germline V gene encodes CDR1 SGHTA and CDR2 FQGNSA. The CDR3 sequence is 13 residues long.

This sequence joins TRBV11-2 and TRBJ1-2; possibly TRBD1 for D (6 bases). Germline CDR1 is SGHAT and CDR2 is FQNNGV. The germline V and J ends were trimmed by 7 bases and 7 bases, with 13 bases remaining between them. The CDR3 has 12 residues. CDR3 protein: CASTAGARGYTF. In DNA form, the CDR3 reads TGTGCCAGCACGGCGGGGGCACGTGGCTACACCTTC.

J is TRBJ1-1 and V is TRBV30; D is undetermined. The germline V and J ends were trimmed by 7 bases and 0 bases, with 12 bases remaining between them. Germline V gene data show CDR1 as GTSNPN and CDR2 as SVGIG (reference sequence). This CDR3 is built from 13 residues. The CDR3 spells CASRGGLNTEAFF. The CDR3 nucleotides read TGTGCCTCTCGGGGAGGGCTGAACACTGAAGCTTTCTTT.